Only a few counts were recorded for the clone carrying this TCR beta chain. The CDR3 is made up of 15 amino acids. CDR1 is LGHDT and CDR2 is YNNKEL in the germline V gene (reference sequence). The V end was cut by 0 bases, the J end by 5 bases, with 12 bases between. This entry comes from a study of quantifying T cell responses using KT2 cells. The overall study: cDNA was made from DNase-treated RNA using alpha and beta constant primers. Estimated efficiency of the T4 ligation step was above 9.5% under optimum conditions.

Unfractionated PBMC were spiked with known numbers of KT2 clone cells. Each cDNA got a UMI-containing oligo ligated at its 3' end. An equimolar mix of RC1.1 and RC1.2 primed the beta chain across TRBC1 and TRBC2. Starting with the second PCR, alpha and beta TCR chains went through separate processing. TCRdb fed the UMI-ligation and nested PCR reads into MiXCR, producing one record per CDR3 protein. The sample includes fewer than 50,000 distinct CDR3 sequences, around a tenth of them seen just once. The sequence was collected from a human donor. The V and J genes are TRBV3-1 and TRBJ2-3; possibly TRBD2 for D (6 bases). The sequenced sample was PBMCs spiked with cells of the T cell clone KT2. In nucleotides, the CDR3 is TGTGCCAGCAGCCAAGATAATGGAGCGGGAGATACGCAGTATTTT. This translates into CASSQDNGAGDTQYF.